This T cell receptor beta chain was captured by sequencing in a study of blood T cell repertoires in COVID-19. In the study overall: Acute-phase and convalescent COVID-19 samples originated in the United States, Italy and Spain. The cDNA or gDNA used as material had been derived from T cells, B-cell-depleted T cells, or PBMCs.

Original processing notes: It was from reference gene primer amplification that nucleated cell counts were estimated. Profiling relied on immunoSEQ multiplex PCR, and the TCRdb table lists in-frame clones only, not all of them. The D gene and trimming were derived from the DNA, and the V and J assignments and clone size from that table. This repertoire shows 140,000 to 150,000 clones, 87% found once; its top ten account for about 5.7%. Germline values: CDR1 MNHEY, CDR2 SVGAGI. Between the trimmed V and J ends, which lost 7 bases and 8 bases, there was a span of 14 bases. The length of the CDR3 is 12 residues.

This chain connects TRBV6-5 to TRBJ1-2; possible D gene TRBD1, 5 bases. The TCR was taken from an elderly man with acute or convalescent COVID-19. The sequenced sample consisted of peripheral blood. The CDR3 DNA follows: TGTGCCAGCACGGAGGGGTTAGGCGGCTACACCTTC. This codes for CASTEGLGGYTF.